One and the same sample provided the 22 T cell receptor beta chains below, sequenced in a study of blood T cell repertoires in COVID-19. TCRdb keeps only in-frame clones here, not all; method: immunoSEQ multiplex PCR. The sample lists 90,000 to 150,000 clones; 85% were seen once. The sequencing sample was made of peripheral blood. These receptors were taken from a man older than 75 with acute or convalescent COVID-19.

V usage is TRBV19 and J usage is TRBJ2-4; possible D gene TRBD1, 6 bases. Germline CDR1 is LNHDA and CDR2 is SQIVND (reference sequence). V was cut by 3 bases and J by 9 bases, with 18 bases left in between. This CDR3 comprises 15 residues. DNA of the CDR3: TGTGCCAGTAGTATCGACAGGTCGGGGTCGGCCATTCAGTACTTC. It is translated as CASSIDRSGSAIQYF.

The chain joins TRBV18 to TRBJ1-2; 9 bases map to TRBD1. The CDR3 consists of 13 residues. Germline V CDR1 and CDR2: KGHSH, LQKENI. With 4 bases clipped from V and 6 bases from J, the junction kept 3 bases outside the gene matches. CDR3 sequence (DNA): TGTGCCAGCTCACGGACAGGGGCGGATGGCTACACCTTC. This gives the protein CASSRTGADGYTF.

The V gene is TRBV11-2, the J gene TRBJ2-7; perhaps TRBD1 as D (5 bases). The CDR3 has 14 amino acids. Trimming pared 2 bases from V and 2 bases from J, leaving 10 bases between. CDR1 SGHAT and CDR2 FQNNGV come from the germline V gene. The CDR3 loop reads CASSLSQGTYEQYF. The CDR3 DNA sequence: TGTGCCAGCAGCTTATCGCAGGGAACCTACGAGCAGTACTTC.

The rearrangement links TRBV11-2 to TRBJ1-1; the match to TRBD1 covers 8 bases. From germline, CDR1 is SGHAT and CDR2 FQNNGV. Trimming cost V 3 bases and J 5 bases; bases outside gene matches: 5. The CDR3 length is 14 residues. The DNA of the CDR3 is TGTGCCAGCAGCTTTGGACAGGGTGGGACTGAAGCTTTCTTT. It is translated as CASSFGQGGTEAFF.

The rearrangement uses TRBV7-9 and TRBJ1-4, with D unresolved. From germline, CDR1 is SEHNR and CDR2 FQNEAQ (reference sequence). Trimming took off 5 bases at V and 0 bases at J, with 19 bases between the two ends. The CDR3 has 18 amino acids. CDR3 sequence: CASSVRAPLGTTNEKLFF. CDR3 nucleotide sequence: TGTGCCAGCAGCGTAAGGGCTCCGCTCGGGACAACTAATGAAAAACTGTTTTTT.

V usage is TRBV7-2 and J usage is TRBJ1-5; a weak D match, TRBD1 (5 bases). The V and J ends lost 4 bases and 7 bases respectively, with 11 bases between them. Germline V gives CDR1 SGHTA, CDR2 FQGNSA. The CDR3 runs 13 residues. The CDR3 region is CASSYDSLQPQHF. The CDR3 nucleotides read TGTGCCAGCAGCTACGACAGTTTGCAGCCCCAGCATTTT.

The chain carries TRBV20-1 and TRBJ2-2, with D possibly matching TRBD1 (5 bases). The CDR3 is 15 residues long. The V gene lost 3 bases and the J gene lost 0 bases, with 11 bases spanning the gap. CDR1 and CDR2 from the germline V gene are DFQATT and SNEGSKA (reference sequence). CDR3 protein: CSASSHRSNTGELFF. The CDR3 DNA follows: TGCAGTGCTAGTTCCCACAGGTCGAACACCGGGGAGCTGTTTTTT.

Notes on this clone: Different DNA sequences within this sample yield the same CDR3. The chain links TRBV12-3 or TRBV12-4 to TRBJ1-1; tentatively, D is TRBD1 (5 bases). With 6 bases removed from V and 2 bases from J, the gap between germline ends came to 10 bases. There are 13 residues in the CDR3. The CDR3 sequence: CASSRTPNTEAFF. CDR3 bases: TGTGCCAGCAGCCGGACACCTAACACTGAAGCTTTCTTT.

This clone was seen only a few times. This chain links TRBV28 with TRBJ2-1, with D perhaps matching TRBD1 (5 bases). CDR1 is MDHEN, CDR2 SYDVKM, per germline. The V end was cut by 1 base, the J end by 5 bases, with 12 bases between. The CDR3 runs to 15 residues. The DNA of the CDR3 is TGTGCCAGCAGTTTATTATCCACAGGTGACAATGAGCAGTTCTTC. Residues: CASSLLSTGDNEQFF.

The CDR3 is CASSLGQGVTEAFF. In DNA, the CDR3 is TGTGCCAGCAGCCTCGGGCAGGGGGTAACTGAAGCTTTCTTT. V and J are TRBV5-4 and TRBJ1-1; 7 nucleotides agree with TRBD1. V lost 4 bases, J lost 5 bases, and 8 bases stayed unmatched. Looked up from germline, CDR1 is SGHNT and CDR2 is YYREEE (reference sequence). The CDR3 runs to 14 residues.

The V call is TRBV7-3, the J call TRBJ2-5, with TRBD2 matching 9 bases. CDR1 is SGHTA and CDR2 is FQGTGA in the germline V gene. Unmatched junction bases numbered 4, after V lost 5 bases and J lost 6 bases. The CDR3 contains 13 residues. CDR3 nucleotides: TGTGCCAGCAGCGCGGGGGGGAGAAAGACCCAGTACTTC. Its translation is CASSAGGRKTQYF.

J is TRBJ1-5 and V is TRBV19; D remains unclear. Germline lookup yields CDR1 LNHDA and CDR2 SQIVND (reference sequence). Between the trimmed V and J ends, which lost 5 bases and 4 bases, there was a span of 9 bases. The CDR3 extends over 13 amino acids. CDR3 sequence: CASSVTLNQPQHF. The CDR3 DNA reads TGTGCCAGTAGTGTGACATTAAATCAGCCCCAGCATTTT. Full variable domain (missing parts from reference TRBV19 and TRBJ1-5): DGGITQSPKYLFRKEGQNVTLSCEQNLNHDAMYWYRQDPGQGLRLIYYSQIVNDFQKGDIAEGYSVSREKKESFPLTVTSAQKNPTAFYLCASSVTLNQPQHFGDGTRLSIL.

The J gene is TRBJ1-2, the V gene TRBV27, with TRBD1 identical over 8 bases. V dropped 5 bases and J dropped 7; count of bases not matched to a gene: 9. The CDR3 is 14 amino acids. Germline V gives CDR1 MNHEY, CDR2 SMNVEV (reference sequence). CDR3 region: CASSHKQGAVGYTF. Written as DNA, the CDR3 is TGTGCCAGCAGTCATAAGCAGGGGGCGGTTGGCTACACCTTC.

V and J are TRBV6-5 and TRBJ2-7; TRBD1 agrees at 7 bases. The ends lost 6 bases at V and 1 base at J; junction bases unmatched: 3. Germline values: CDR1 MNHEY, CDR2 SVGAGI. This CDR3 region has 13 residues. DNA for the CDR3: TGTGCCAGCAGCGGGGACAGATCCTACGAGCAGTACTTC. Its translation: CASSGDRSYEQYF.

This sequence joins TRBV6-4 and TRBJ1-2; D is ambiguous. The germline CDR1 and CDR2 sequences are MRHNA and SNTAGT. With 8 bases removed from V and 2 bases from J, the gap between germline ends came to 12 bases. CDR3 size: 13 residues. The CDR3 sequence: CASSYGENYGYTF. The CDR3 region has the DNA TGTGCCAGCTCGTATGGGGAGAACTATGGCTACACCTTC.

J is TRBJ1-6 and V is TRBV9; 9 nucleotides match TRBD1. The V gene's germline CDR1 is SGDLS and CDR2 YYNGEE. This CDR3 has 16 residues. Unmatched junction bases numbered 9, after V lost 2 bases and J lost 9 bases. As DNA, the CDR3 is TGTGCCAGCAGCGTTCAGGCGAGGACAGGGGTTTCACCCCTCCACTTT. This codes for CASSVQARTGVSPLHF. Based on the CDR3 plus reference TRBV9 and TRBJ1-6, the full variable domain is DSGVTQTPKHLITATGQRVTLRCSPRSGDLSVYWYQQSLDQGLQFLIQYYNGEERAKGNILERFSAQQFPDLHSELNLSSLELGDSALYFCASSVQARTGVSPLHFGNGTRLTVT.

With regard to this clone: This specimen includes other DNA sequences encoding the same CDR3. The gene calls are TRBV3-1 (or the pseudogene TRBV3-2) and TRBJ1-6; 7 nucleotides agree with TRBD1. CDR1 and CDR2 (germline): LGHDT, YNNKEL (reference sequence). V shed 4 bases and J 8 bases; nucleotides not matched to a gene: 2. CDR3 length: 13 amino acids. The CDR3 region is CASSRQGDSPLHF. The CDR3 region has the DNA TGTGCCAGCAGCCGACAGGGTGATTCACCCCTCCACTTT.

The gene calls are TRBV19 and TRBJ2-1; TRBD2 agrees at 11 bases. CDR1 and CDR2 (germline): LNHDA, SQIVND (reference sequence). V lost 6 bases and J lost 8; bases outside the gene matches: 9. This CDR3 comprises 15 residues. In DNA form, the CDR3 reads TGTGCCAGTAGATATAGCGGGGGGGCCCCTGATGAGCAGTTCTTC. The encoded protein is CASRYSGGAPDEQFF.

This clone was counted a few times. The genes are TRBV6-2 or TRBV6-3 and TRBJ1-1; no clear D. Germline V gives CDR1 MNHEY, CDR2 SVGEGT. Between the trimmed V and J ends, which lost 5 bases and 6 bases, there was a span of 13 bases. This CDR3 is 13 amino acids long. CDR3 protein: CASSPYLIPEAFF. Here the CDR3 DNA reads TGTGCCAGCAGTCCCTACTTGATCCCTGAAGCTTTCTTT.

The chain recombines TRBV3-1 (or the pseudogene TRBV3-2) with TRBJ1-5; D is perhaps TRBD1 (5 bases). This CDR3 spans 13 amino acids. V lost 3 bases to trimming and J lost 3 bases, with 6 bases between them. Germline loops: CDR1 LGHDT, CDR2 YNNKEL (reference sequence). DNA for the CDR3: TGTGCCAGCAGCCAGACAGCCAATCAGCCCCAGCATTTT. Amino acids: CASSQTANQPQHF.

The chain uses TRBV10-2 and TRBJ1-2, with 7 bases fitting TRBD1. This CDR3 contains 15 residues. The V and J ends lost 0 bases and 5 bases, in that order; junction bases with no gene match: 6. The germline gives CDR1 WSHSY, CDR2 SAAADI. The chain's CDR3 is CASSESLTGRYGYTF. In DNA form, the CDR3 reads TGCGCCAGCAGTGAGTCCTTGACAGGGCGGTATGGCTACACCTTC.

V usage is TRBV2 and J usage is TRBJ2-5; D unresolved. Germline V lookup: CDR1 SNHLY, CDR2 FYNNEI. The CDR3 sequence is 14 residues long. V was trimmed by 4 bases and J by 4 bases, leaving 13 bases between them. CDR3 protein: CASSASRKGETQYF. CDR3 DNA: TGTGCCAGCAGTGCTTCCAGGAAAGGAGAGACCCAGTACTTC.